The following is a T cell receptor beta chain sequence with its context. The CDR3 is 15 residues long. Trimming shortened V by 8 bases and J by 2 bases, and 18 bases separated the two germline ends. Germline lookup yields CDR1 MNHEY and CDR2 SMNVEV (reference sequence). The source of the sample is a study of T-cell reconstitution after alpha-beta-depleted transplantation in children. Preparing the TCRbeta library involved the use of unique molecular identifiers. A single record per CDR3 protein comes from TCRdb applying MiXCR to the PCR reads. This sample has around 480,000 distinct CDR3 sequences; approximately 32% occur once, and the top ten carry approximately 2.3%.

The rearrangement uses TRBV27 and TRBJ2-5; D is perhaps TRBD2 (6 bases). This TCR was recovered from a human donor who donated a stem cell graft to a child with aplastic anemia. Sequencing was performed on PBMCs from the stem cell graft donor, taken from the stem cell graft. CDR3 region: CASPPPGREQETQYF. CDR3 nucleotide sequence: TGTGCCAGCCCTCCACCTGGCCGGGAGCAAGAGACCCAGTACTTC.